The table lists the clone carrying this TCR beta chain with a count of one. Its specificity is not known. The record originates from a study of T cell repertoires in cytomegalovirus infection. Background on the study: Newly reported HLA-C-restricted and thoroughly characterized HLA-B-restricted CMV epitopes were employed. CMV infection together with matching HLA type was indicated by public TCR beta signatures.

TCRdb redid the calling of the reads with MiXCR, one entry per CDR3 protein. The sample consists of approximately 100,000 distinct CDR3 sequences, under 45% of them appearing once. General study results and limits: CMV-specific TCR beta clonotypes restricted by HLA-C dominated the ex vivo response.

This CDR3 is built from 16 residues. Germline CDR1 is MNHEY and CDR2 is SMNVEV (reference sequence). Trimming pared 4 bases from V and 3 bases from J, leaving 18 bases between. The chain combines TRBV27 with TRBJ1-2; possibly TRBD1 for D (5 bases). The input for sequencing was CD8+ T cells from cultured PBMCs, taken from culture after CMV antigen stimulation. The origin of this receptor is a human donor in good health (CMV status not recorded). Some clones in this sample may be carry-over from other donors' samples. CDR3 DNA sequence: TGTGCCAGCAGTTATAGTCCAGGGCGTCTGGACTATGGCTACACCTTC. This codes for CASSYSPGRLDYGYTF.